This TCR beta chain was captured in a study of blood T cell repertoires in COVID-19. Study details: The United States, Italy and Spain provided the acute and convalescent COVID-19 samples.

Trimming at V came to 4 bases and at J to 3 bases, leaving 7 bases not matched to a gene. CDR3 length: 17 residues. CDR1 is KGHDR, CDR2 SFDVKD, per germline. Method: immunoSEQ multiplex PCR; TCRdb's copy keeps in-frame clones and lacks some. Of about 43,000 clones in the sample, roughly 87% were seen once. Within the sample, this clone is medium-sized. The rearrangement links TRBV24-1 to TRBJ2-2; 10 bases align to TRBD1. Sequencing was performed on peripheral blood. This clonotype was sampled from a woman of 80 years or more with active COVID-19. The CDR3 protein is CATSDPDRGLYTGELFF. For the CDR3, the DNA is TGTGCCACCAGTGACCCCGACAGGGGGCTTTACACCGGGGAGCTGTTTTTT.